This T cell receptor (beta chain) was sequenced in a study of metastatic and nonmetastatic thyroid tumors. Turning to the study itself: The authors compared repertoires across blood and tumor or nodule tissue from malignant and benign thyroid patients.

TCRdb re-processed the PCR reads through MiXCR. The top ten clones hold about 6.2% of a sample with some 20,000 clones, 9% to 15% of them seen once. Ahead of thyroid surgery, no patient had received treatment of any kind. Sample share makes this clone medium-sized. The junction had 2 bases not matched to a gene; V was cut back by 0 bases and J by 7 bases. The V gene's germline CDR1 is MNHEY and CDR2 SVGAGI. This CDR3 is built from 16 residues. The TCR sequence derives from a male donor with papillary thyroid cancer or a benign thyroid nodule (not recorded which). Some clones in this sample may be carry-over from other donors' samples. This sequence joins TRBV6-5 and TRBJ2-5; 16 positions match TRBD2. Specimen: blood. CDR3 in DNA: TGTGCCAGCAGTTACTCCGGGACTAGCGGGAGGGCGACCCAGTACTTC. It encodes CASSYSGTSGRATQYF.